The 8 T cell receptor beta chains presented below share a single source sample, sequenced in a study of siplizumab effects on memory and regulatory T cells. The method was immunoSEQ multiplex PCR; TCRdb's version includes in-frame clones alone and lacks a portion of them. Of 100,000 to 120,000 clones in the sample, more than 90% are singletons; the top ten hold 1.3%. The sequencing input was CD4+ T cells sorted from blood. These receptors originate from a human donor in good health.

In its sample, this clone was seen once. The V and J genes are TRBV11-2 and TRBJ2-7, with D perhaps assigned TRBD1 or TRBD2 (5 bases each). The V gene's germline CDR1 is SGHAT and CDR2 FQNNGV. V was pared by 4 bases and J by 6 bases, with 19 bases between. This CDR3 spans 15 amino acids. The CDR3 sequence: CASSSARGRGSEQYF. CDR3 DNA: TGTGCCAGCAGCTCCGCGAGGGGCAGAGGGAGCGAGCAGTACTTC.

This clone has only one observation. The chain has TRBV5-1 and TRBJ2-5, with D perhaps matching TRBD2 (5 bases). This CDR3 is built from 15 residues. The V end was cut by 2 bases, the J end by 5 bases, with 16 bases between. Germline CDR1 and CDR2: SGHRS and YFSETQ. The CDR3 sequence: CASSFGILAGETQYF. The CDR3 DNA reads TGCGCCAGCAGCTTTGGTATCCTAGCCGGGGAGACCCAGTACTTC.

This clone appeared once. The gene calls are TRBV20-1 and TRBJ2-7; no reliable D call. Germline assignment: CDR1 DFQATT and CDR2 SNEGSKA (reference sequence). The CDR3 covers 10 residues. V was shortened by 6 bases and J by 3 bases, with 6 bases between the two germline ends. CDR3 protein: CSAGNYEQYF. The CDR3 DNA is TGCAGTGCGGGGAACTACGAGCAGTACTTC.

J is TRBJ2-3 and V is TRBV7-3; D gene ambiguous. Deletions cut 3 bases from V and 5 bases from J, with 18 bases between. From germline, CDR1 is SGHTA and CDR2 FQGTGA. This CDR3 contains 16 residues. CDR3 DNA: TGTGCCAGCAGCTTGGGCAGGACCTTTAGAGGAGATACGCAGTATTTT. Its translation: CASSLGRTFRGDTQYF.

This chain connects TRBV29-1 to TRBJ2-7, with TRBD1 matching over 9 bases. J gave up 5 bases and V 7 bases, and 9 bases lay outside the gene matches. The CDR3 has 13 residues. Per the germline V gene, CDR1 is SQVTM and CDR2 is ANQGSEA. The CDR3 is CSALKQGAHEQYF. The CDR3 DNA reads as TGCAGCGCCCTCAAACAGGGGGCCCACGAGCAGTACTTC.

The chain joins TRBV5-1 to TRBJ2-3, with 7 bases aligning to TRBD1. The CDR3 totals 16 residues. V lost 0 bases and J lost 3; bases outside the gene matches: 7. Germline lookup yields CDR1 SGHRS and CDR2 YFSETQ. The CDR3 DNA is TGCGCCAGCAGCTTGGGGCAGGGGGTCGTTACAGATACGCAGTATTTT. Amino acid sequence: CASSLGQGVVTDTQYF.

The CDR3 DNA sequence: TGCGCCAGCAGCCCCCGTAGGGACACGGAGTTTGGGAGCAATCAGCCCCAGCATTTT. It specifies CASSPRRDTEFGSNQPQHF. This sequence joins TRBV4-1 and TRBJ1-5; tentatively, D is TRBD1 (6 bases). V was clipped by 4 bases and J by 1 base, with 23 bases between them. This CDR3 comprises 19 residues. CDR1 is MGHRA, CDR2 YSYEKL, per germline.

The chain joins TRBV27 to TRBJ1-1; D is perhaps TRBD1 (6 bases). The CDR3 loop spans 15 amino acids. Germline V CDR1 and CDR2: MNHEY, SMNVEV (reference sequence). Between the trimmed V and J ends, which lost 5 bases and 2 bases, there was a span of 15 bases. The CDR3 spells CASSTPGHANTEAFF. In DNA form, the CDR3 reads TGTGCCAGCAGTACTCCGGGACACGCTAACACTGAAGCTTTCTTT.